This passage covers 15 T cell receptor beta chains from one sample sequenced in a study of blood T cell repertoires in COVID-19. TCRdb's table, derived via immunoSEQ multiplex PCR, lists solely in-frame clones and lacks some. The top ten clones hold more than 0.65% of a sample with approximately 250,000 clones, roughly 91% of them seen once. Sequences were obtained from peripheral blood. The receptors shown here come from a man aged 25 to 40 with COVID-19, enrolled during active disease.

The gene calls are TRBV6-5 and TRBJ1-2, with D perhaps TRBD1 (6 bases). Looked up from germline, CDR1 is MNHEY and CDR2 is SVGAGI. Trimming took 4 bases from V and 6 from J, leaving 18 bases between them. There are 15 residues in the CDR3. The CDR3 protein is CASSSRGGTPDGYTF. DNA for the CDR3: TGTGCCAGCAGTTCGCGCGGGGGGACACCCGATGGCTACACCTTC.

This rearrangement joins TRBV5-1 to TRBJ2-1; 10 bases are shared with TRBD2. J was trimmed by 4 bases and V by 2 bases; bases with no gene match: 3. This CDR3 has 15 residues. The germline V gene encodes CDR1 SGHRS and CDR2 YFSETQ. The CDR3 nucleotides read TGCGCCAGCAGCTTCACTAGCGGGGAGTACAATGAGCAGTTCTTC. It yields the protein CASSFTSGEYNEQFF.

This chain uses TRBV6-5 with TRBJ1-2, with unresolved D. The CDR3 loop spans 12 amino acids. The ends were cut back, 6 bases at V and 7 bases at J, with 12 bases in the middle. CDR1 and CDR2 from the germline V gene are MNHEY and SVGAGI. The CDR3 here is CASRFYSGGYTF. DNA for the CDR3: TGTGCCAGCAGGTTCTATTCGGGTGGCTACACCTTC.

The chain employs TRBV30 and TRBJ1-3; D unresolved. V lost 2 bases to trimming and J lost 5 bases, with 10 bases between them. The germline V gene encodes CDR1 GTSNPN and CDR2 SVGIG (reference sequence). The CDR3 covers 13 residues. This chain's CDR3 is CAWSPRDRNTIYF. CDR3 bases: TGTGCCTGGAGTCCCCGGGATCGAAACACCATATATTTT.

The chain links TRBV15 to TRBJ1-5; 7 positions match TRBD1. The length of the CDR3 is 15 residues. V was clipped by 1 base and J by 6 bases; unmatched bases: 6. Germline CDR1 and CDR2: LNHNV and YYDKDF (reference sequence). The CDR3 region is CATSRGDSGSQPQHF. DNA of the CDR3: TGTGCCACCAGCAGAGGGGACAGCGGGAGTCAGCCCCAGCATTTT. The variable domain in full, with the rest retrieved from reference TRBV15 and TRBJ1-5, is DAMVIQNPRYQVTQFGKPVTLSCSQTLNHNVMYWYQQKSSQAPKLLFHYYDKDFNNEADTPDNFQSRRPNTSFCFLDIRSPGLGDTAMYLCATSRGDSGSQPQHFGDGTRLSIL.

The chain carries TRBV30 and TRBJ1-2, with 7 bases that match TRBD1. The germline V gene encodes CDR1 GTSNPN and CDR2 SVGIG (reference sequence). V trimming: 6 bases; J trimming: 6 bases; junction bases outside the gene matches: 10. CDR3 length equals 13 residues. CDR3 protein: CACQDREEDGYTF. In DNA, the CDR3 is TGTGCCTGCCAAGACAGGGAAGAGGATGGCTACACCTTC.

The rearrangement uses TRBV6-5 and TRBJ2-5, with TRBD1 as a possible D gene (6 bases). Germline CDR1 MNHEY, CDR2 SVGAGI. The CDR3 runs to 14 residues. V was trimmed by 6 bases and J by 2 bases, leaving 13 bases between them. The CDR3 region is CASSLPGTQETQYF. The CDR3 coding sequence is TGTGCCAGCAGCTTACCCGGGACACAAGAGACCCAGTACTTC.

The J gene is TRBJ1-5, the V gene TRBV7-9, with TRBD1 matching over 11 bases. Germline V gene lookup returns CDR1 SEHNR and CDR2 FQNEAQ (reference sequence). V was pared by 5 bases and J by 7 bases, with 10 bases of the junction left unmatched. The CDR3 loop spans 16 amino acids. As DNA, the CDR3 is TGTGCCAGCAGCCTATCGGGGACAGGGGGTTGGCAGCCCCAGCATTTT. Its translation is CASSLSGTGGWQPQHF.

J is TRBJ2-7 and V is TRBV27; D remains unclear. Trimming pared 5 bases from V and 0 bases from J, leaving 8 bases between. This CDR3 has 13 residues. Per the germline V gene, CDR1 is MNHEY and CDR2 is SMNVEV (reference sequence). The CDR3, as DNA: TGTGCCAGCAGTCCCTCCCCCTCCTACGAGCAGTACTTC. Translated, it gives CASSPSPSYEQYF.

V gene TRBV5-1 combines with J gene TRBJ1-6; unclear D gene. Trimming shortened V by 3 bases and J by 0 bases, and 7 bases separated the two germline ends. The CDR3 is 15 residues long. The germline gives CDR1 SGHRS, CDR2 YFSETQ. Here the CDR3 reads CASSSASSYNSPLHF. CDR3 DNA: TGCGCCAGCAGCTCTGCGAGCTCCTATAATTCACCCCTCCACTTT.

The chain links TRBV6-5 to TRBJ2-7, with 7 bases that match TRBD1. This CDR3 contains 14 residues. V was clipped by 0 bases and J by 5 bases; unmatched bases: 4. Germline V gene lookup returns CDR1 MNHEY and CDR2 SVGAGI. In DNA, the CDR3 is TGTGCCAGCAGTTACTCTTACAGGGGTCACGAGCAGTACTTC. Encoded protein: CASSYSYRGHEQYF.

CDR3 nucleotide sequence: TGCGCCAGCAGCTTGGTACAGGGGGGTGTCTCTGGAAACACCATATATTTT. It codes for CASSLVQGGVSGNTIYF. The V call is TRBV5-1, the J call TRBJ1-3, with 8 bases aligning to TRBD1. CDR1 and CDR2 from the germline V gene are SGHRS and YFSETQ. The CDR3 loop spans 17 amino acids. J lost 0 bases, V lost 0 bases, and 5 bases had no gene match.

This chain uses TRBV9 with TRBJ2-1, with TRBD2 as a possible D gene (5 bases). Germline V gives CDR1 SGDLS, CDR2 YYNGEE. The CDR3 consists of 16 residues. Trimming pared 0 bases from V and 6 bases from J, leaving 16 bases between. The CDR3 is CASSVATGFSSNEQFF. The CDR3 DNA sequence: TGTGCCAGCAGCGTAGCTACGGGATTTAGCTCCAATGAGCAGTTCTTC.

The chain joins TRBV6-5 to TRBJ1-2; D is ambiguous. The germline V gene encodes CDR1 MNHEY and CDR2 SVGAGI. V was shortened by 6 bases and J by 6 bases, with 14 bases between the two germline ends. The length of the CDR3 is 13 residues. The CDR3 loop reads CASSEVREDGYTF. The CDR3 DNA follows: TGTGCCAGCAGCGAGGTCCGGGAGGATGGCTACACCTTC.

The chain carries TRBV6-1 and TRBJ2-2, with D tentatively TRBD1 (5 bases). The ends were cut back, 1 base at V and 3 bases at J, with 9 bases in the middle. Per germline, CDR1 MNHNS and CDR2 SASEGT. The CDR3 is 15 residues long. Here the CDR3 reads CASSEVRQYTGELFF. The CDR3 nucleotides read TGTGCCAGCAGTGAAGTAAGACAGTACACCGGGGAGCTGTTTTTT.